Listed here is a single T cell receptor beta chain. The sequenced patients had an expansion of CD8+CD57+ cells seen by flow cytometry. J lost 9 bases, V lost 0 bases, and 11 bases had no gene match. Germline V CDR1 and CDR2: MNHNS, SASEGT. CDR3 length: 15 amino acids. This entry comes from a study of CD8+CD57+ T cells in acquired aplastic anemia. Profiling that covered TCR beta VDJ and CDR3 relied on genomic DNA as its template. TCRdb re-called the reads with MiXCR, one entry per CDR3 protein. This sample has approximately 59,000 distinct CDR3 sequences, with roughly three fifths found just once. This clonotype originated in a human donor with aplastic anemia. Source material: sorted CD4+, CD8+, or CD8+CD57+ T cells (not recorded which) from PBMCs. V gene TRBV6-1 combines with J gene TRBJ2-7, with 7 bases aligning to TRBD1. The CDR3 is CASSEAAGQAFRQYF. The DNA of the CDR3 is TGTGCCAGCAGTGAAGCGGCAGGACAGGCCTTTCGGCAGTACTTC.